The 17 T cell receptor beta chains reported below all come from one sample, sequenced in a study of T cell repertoires in cytomegalovirus infection. One entry per CDR3 protein, called by TCRdb with MiXCR from the reads. The sample carries 200,000 to 250,000 distinct CDR3 sequences, about 12% recorded once. Sequencing used PBMCs. These receptors were taken from a human donor in good health (CMV status not recorded). Some clones in this sample may be carry-over from other donors' samples.

V is TRBV7-2 and J is TRBJ1-5; 7 nucleotides align to TRBD1. Germline V gene data show CDR1 as SGHTA and CDR2 as FQGNSA. Trimming at V came to 1 base and at J to 2 bases, leaving 5 bases not matched to a gene. The CDR3 has 16 amino acids. CDR3: CASSLEGAGGNQPQHF. In DNA, the CDR3 is TGTGCCAGCAGCTTAGAGGGGGCGGGTGGCAATCAGCCCCAGCATTTT.

In its sample, this clonotype was seen many times. The J gene is TRBJ2-5, the V gene TRBV20-1; 13 nucleotides line up with TRBD2. The ends lost 1 base at V and 2 bases at J; junction bases unmatched: 7. Germline V gives CDR1 DFQATT, CDR2 SNEGSKA (reference sequence). The CDR3 is 17 residues long. CDR3: CSARGVGLAGVQETQYF. CDR3 nucleotide sequence: TGCAGTGCTAGAGGGGTAGGACTAGCGGGGGTTCAAGAGACCCAGTACTTC.

This clonotype was observed at least ten times. This chain connects TRBV7-2 to TRBJ2-3, with 10 bases aligning to TRBD2. CDR1 and CDR2 (germline): SGHTA, FQGNSA. J lost 4 bases, V lost 2 bases, and 12 bases had no gene match. The CDR3 sequence is 18 residues long. DNA of the CDR3: TGTGCCAGCAGCTTAACCCCACAGGCTAGCGGGAGTGCAGATACGCAGTATTTT. Its translation is CASSLTPQASGSADTQYF.

This clonotype was seen at least ten times. The V and J genes are TRBV7-2 and TRBJ1-5; 7 bases align to TRBD1. This CDR3 spans 14 amino acids. The junction had 6 bases not matched to a gene; V was cut back by 3 bases and J by 7 bases. Per germline, CDR1 SGHTA and CDR2 FQGNSA. The CDR3 DNA sequence: TGTGCCAGCAGCTTCGACAGGGAAGAGCAGCCCCAGCATTTT. It codes for CASSFDREEQPQHF.

This clonotype was found a few times. The rearrangement links TRBV25-1 to TRBJ2-5; D is undetermined. The V gene's germline CDR1 is MGHDK and CDR2 SYGVNS. The length of the CDR3 is 12 residues. The V end was cut by 2 bases, the J end by 2 bases, with 3 bases between. This CDR3 is CASSEPQETQYF. DNA for the CDR3: TGTGCCAGCAGTGAACCTCAAGAGACCCAGTACTTC. Filled out from reference TRBV25-1 and TRBJ2-5, the complete variable domain reads EADIYQTPRYLVIGTGKKITLECSQTMGHDKMYWYQQDPGMELHLIHYSYGVNSTEKGDLSSESTVSRIRTEHFPLTLESARPSHTSQYLCASSEPQETQYFGPGTRLLVL.

The CDR3 nucleotides are TGTGCCAGCAGCTTGGGCAGGTCGGGCACCGGGGAGCTGTTTTTT. Protein product: CASSLGRSGTGELFF. The rearrangement joins TRBV5-4 to TRBJ2-2, with unresolved D. V lost 0 bases and J lost 4, with 10 bases in between. Germline CDR1 reads SGHNT; CDR2 reads YYREEE (reference sequence). The CDR3 totals 15 residues.

This clonotype was counted many times. The rearrangement joins TRBV6-6 to TRBJ2-7; D uncertain. CDR1 and CDR2 (germline): MNHNY, SVGAGI (reference sequence). Trimming shortened V by 5 bases and J by 5 bases, and 16 bases separated the two germline ends. The CDR3 contains 14 residues. The DNA of the CDR3 is TGTGCCAGCAGTCCCCCGGGCGGTTCGGACGAGCAGTACTTC. This translates into CASSPPGGSDEQYF.

At least ten counts were recorded for this clonotype. The chain uses TRBV12-3 or TRBV12-4 and TRBJ2-3, with a possible D match to TRBD2 (6 bases). V was pared by 6 bases and J by 0 bases, with 13 bases between. This CDR3 has 15 amino acids. The CDR3 nucleotides are TGTGCCAGCAGGCCTCCGGGACTGAGCACAGATACGCAGTATTTT. Translating it yields CASRPPGLSTDTQYF.

This clonotype was observed at least ten times. The chain couples TRBV19 to TRBJ2-6; 8 positions agree with TRBD1. Germline V gene data show CDR1 as LNHDA and CDR2 as SQIVND (reference sequence). This CDR3 spans 12 amino acids. The V and J ends lost 9 bases and 12 bases, in that order; junction bases with no gene match: 7. The CDR3 sequence: CASRQGFGVLTF. In DNA form, the CDR3 reads TGTGCCAGCAGACAGGGGTTCGGCGTCCTGACTTTC.

This clonotype was seen many times. The chain links TRBV28 to TRBJ1-1; 7 bases line up with TRBD1. CDR3 length: 15 amino acids. Losses at the gene ends were 1 base for V and 1 base for J; bases not matched to a gene: 3. The germline CDR1 and CDR2 sequences are MDHEN and SYDVKM. The CDR3 bases are TGTGCCAGCAGTTTATCCGGGACAGAGAACACTGAAGCTTTCTTT. This gives the protein CASSLSGTENTEAFF. The variable domain in full, with the rest retrieved from reference TRBV28 and TRBJ1-1, is DVKVTQSSRYLVKRTGEKVFLECVQDMDHENMFWYRQDPGLGLRLIYFSYDVKMKEKGDIPEGYSVSREKKERFSLILESASTNQTSMYLCASSLSGTENTEAFFGQGTRLTVV.

This clonotype showed up many times. The chain recombines TRBV7-2 with TRBJ1-1, with 7 positions matching TRBD1. Germline values: CDR1 SGHTA, CDR2 FQGNSA. V lost 7 bases, J lost 0 bases, and 8 bases stayed unmatched. The CDR3 extends over 15 amino acids. The CDR3 nucleotides read TGTGCCAGCACCAGGGGGGGTCTAATGAACACTGAAGCTTTCTTT. Its translation: CASTRGGLMNTEAFF.

This clonotype was picked up a small number of times. The chain combines TRBV4-3 with TRBJ1-4; D unclear. Per germline, CDR1 LGHNA and CDR2 YSLEER. The CDR3 consists of 16 residues. Trimming left V 0 bases short and J 13 bases short, with 21 bases between. Written as DNA, the CDR3 is TGCGCCAGCAGCCAAGAAAGGGCCCCTCGTCATTCAGGACTGTTTTTT. Translated: CASSQERAPRHSGLFF.

Within the sample, this clonotype is medium-sized (0.01 to 0.1%). The chain links TRBV7-9 to TRBJ2-3; TRBD1 matches at 8 bases. Per germline, CDR1 SEHNR and CDR2 FQNEAQ (reference sequence). The CDR3 runs to 15 residues. The ends lost 2 bases at V and 5 bases at J; junction bases unmatched: 6. CDR3 sequence (DNA): TGTGCCAGCAGCTTATCCCTTGACAGGGGAGATACGCAGTATTTT. Its translation is CASSLSLDRGDTQYF.

This clonotype was observed a few times. The rearrangement links TRBV11-2 to TRBJ2-6; 8 bases map to TRBD2. Trimming cost V 5 bases and J 2 bases; bases outside gene matches: 8. The CDR3 length is 17 residues. Per germline, CDR1 SGHAT and CDR2 FQNNGV. As DNA, the CDR3 is TGTGCCAGCAGCCCTCTAAGCGGGGGCGCTGGGGCCAACGTCCTGACTTTC. It translates to CASSPLSGGAGANVLTF.

This clonotype showed up just a few times. This sequence joins TRBV4-3 and TRBJ1-2; 8 nucleotides align to TRBD1. Trimming at V came to 6 bases and at J to 7 bases, leaving 7 bases not matched to a gene. This CDR3 is built from 13 residues. Germline V gene sequence: CDR1 LGHNA, CDR2 YSLEER. DNA for the CDR3: TGCGCCAGCAGAGAACAGGGGGATAGTGGCTACACCTTC. Translating it yields CASREQGDSGYTF.

V usage is TRBV5-1 and J usage is TRBJ1-2, with TRBD1 matching over 7 bases. J gave up 6 bases and V 2 bases, and 7 bases lay outside the gene matches. Per the germline V gene, CDR1 is SGHRS and CDR2 is YFSETQ. CDR3 size: 14 residues. The CDR3 sequence is CASSLTPGGHGYTF. CDR3 nucleotide sequence: TGCGCCAGCAGCTTAACTCCAGGGGGGCATGGCTACACCTTC.

This clonotype was seen a few times. The V and J genes are TRBV29-1 and TRBJ2-5; TRBD1 is a possible D gene (5 bases). The V end was cut by 5 bases, the J end by 4 bases, with 8 bases between. The CDR3 extends over 11 amino acids. CDR1 and CDR2 from the germline V gene are SQVTM and ANQGSEA. As DNA, the CDR3 is TGCAGCGTTTCGACAGTAGAGACCCAGTACTTC. Translated: CSVSTVETQYF. Variable domain in full (rest from reference TRBV29-1 and TRBJ2-5): SAVISQKPSRDICQRGTSLTIQCQVDSQVTMMFWYRQQPGQSLTLIATANQGSEATYESGFVIDKFPISRPNLTFSTLTVSNMSPEDSSIYLCSVSTVETQYFGPGTRLLVL.